A selection of T cell receptor beta chains follows, all from one sample in a study of T cells in localized non-small cell lung cancer. Profiling relied on immunoSEQ multiplex PCR, and the TCRdb table lists in-frame clones only, not all of them. Here the sample spans under 12,000 clones, approximately 80% being singletons. Sequences were derived from peripheral blood mononuclear cells, sampled before any cancer treatment. The source is a female donor aged 60 or older with stage II lung adenocarcinoma. Both conserved end residues are part of each CDR3. The D gene is left open where the match is weak.

j_call | d_call | v_call | cdr3_nt | cdr3_aa
TRBJ1-5 | - | TRBV5-6 | TGTGCCAGCAGCGTCACAGGGAGGTGGTCCAATCAGCCCCAGCATTTT | CASSVTGRWSNQPQHF
TRBJ1-1 | TRBD1 | TRBV6-5 | TGTGCCAGCAGACGACAGGGTTTGCCTGAAGCTTTCTTT | CASRRQGLPEAFF
TRBJ2-2 | - | TRBV6-6 | TGTGCCAGCAGTTACTCGGTCGGGGAGCTGTTTTTT | CASSYSVGELFF
TRBJ2-7 | TRBD2 | TRBV18 | TGTGCCAGCTCACCCCGGGCTAGCGGGAGCTACGAGCAGTACTTC | CASSPRASGSYEQYF
TRBJ1-2 | - | TRBV6-1 | TGTGCCAGCAGTCCACGATTAGTAGCGGGTACCGGCTACACCTTC | CASSPRLVAGTGYTF
TRBJ1-3 | - | TRBV4-3 | TGCGCCAGCAGTCCGGACAAAGCTTCTGGAAACACCATATATTTT | CASSPDKASGNTIYF
TRBJ2-5 | - | TRBV6-5 | TGTGCCAGCAGTTCTCGAGGACAAGAGACCCAGTACTTC | CASSSRGQETQYF
TRBJ1-6 | - | TRBV28 | TGTGCCAGCAGGGTTCAGGGGAGCTCCTATAATTCACCCCTCCACTTT | CASRVQGSSYNSPLHF
TRBJ1-1 | - | TRBV2 | TGTGCCAGCACCCTGGACGGGAACACTGAAGCTTTCTTT | CASTLDGNTEAFF
TRBJ2-3 | - | TRBV30 | TGTGCCTGGGGGGATCCGGGACGCACAGATACGCAGTATTTT | CAWGDPGRTDTQYF
TRBJ2-7 | - | TRBV7-2 | TGTGCCAGCAGCCGGAGGGTCCTAAGCTCCTACGAGCAGTACTTC | CASSRRVLSSYEQYF